A single sample gave rise to the 23 T cell receptor beta chains below, sequenced in a study of T cell responses to AZD1222 COVID-19 vaccine. Clones were read by immunoSEQ multiplex PCR, and TCRdb kept only the in-frame ones, dropping some. The sample has approximately 100,000 clones; around nine tenths are singletons. Sample: peripheral blood, taken on day 0 of AZD1222 vaccination. The receptors were gathered from an adult in good health.

This rearrangement joins TRBV27 to TRBJ2-1; 13 nucleotides agree with TRBD2. The CDR3 has 17 amino acids. Unmatched junction bases numbered 9, after V lost 6 bases and J lost 4 bases. Germline V gives CDR1 MNHEY, CDR2 SMNVEV (reference sequence). The CDR3 region has the DNA TGTGCCAGCAGCCGACTAGAGGGACTAGCGGGGTACAATGAGCAGTTCTTC. Translation gives CASSRLEGLAGYNEQFF.

This clone was picked up a small number of times. The gene calls are TRBV5-4 and TRBJ1-2, with D maybe TRBD1 (5 bases). The CDR3 consists of 14 residues. V dropped 0 bases and J dropped 6 bases, with 12 bases sitting between them. CDR1 and CDR2 (germline): SGHNT, YYREEE (reference sequence). In DNA form, the CDR3 reads TGTGCCAGCAGCTTGGACAGGAGGGACGATGGCTACACCTTC. Encoded protein: CASSLDRRDDGYTF.

The chain joins TRBV9 to TRBJ1-4; 8 nucleotides match TRBD1. CDR3 length: 16 residues. Per germline, CDR1 SGDLS and CDR2 YYNGEE. Unmatched junction bases numbered 8, after V lost 3 bases and J lost 4 bases. CDR3 residues: CASSAGQVPFNEKLFF. Here the CDR3 DNA reads TGTGCCAGCAGCGCGGGACAGGTCCCTTTTAATGAAAAACTGTTTTTT.

Remarks on this clone: The sample holds other DNA sequences that translate to the same CDR3. CDR3 coding DNA: TGTGCCAGTAGTATAGGCCCCGCTAACTATGGCTACACCTTC. It codes for CASSIGPANYGYTF. This chain links TRBV19 with TRBJ1-2; D remains ambiguous. Germline V gene data show CDR1 as LNHDA and CDR2 as SQIVND (reference sequence). V was clipped by 1 base and J by 0 bases, with 6 bases between them. The CDR3 is made up of 14 amino acids.

The V and J genes are TRBV3-1 (or the pseudogene TRBV3-2) and TRBJ2-3; D uncertain. Between the trimmed V and J ends, which lost 0 bases and 4 bases, there was a span of 14 bases. This CDR3 is 16 amino acids long. CDR1 LGHDT and CDR2 YNNKEL come from the germline V gene (reference sequence). The DNA for the CDR3 is TGTGCCAGCAGCCAAGATCTTGGTCCGCCAGCAGATACGCAGTATTTT. Amino acids: CASSQDLGPPADTQYF.

This chain connects TRBV5-6 to TRBJ2-2; a weak D match, TRBD2 (6 bases). Looked up from germline, CDR1 is SGHDT and CDR2 is YYEEEE. The CDR3 runs to 13 residues. Trimming shortened V by 0 bases and J by 7 bases, and 7 bases separated the two germline ends. The CDR3 DNA reads as TGTGCCAGCAGCTTGGCCGGGGGCGGGGAGCTGTTTTTT. The encoded protein is CASSLAGGGELFF. Full variable domain (rest looked up from reference TRBV5-6 and TRBJ2-2): DAGVTQSPTHLIKTRGQQVTLRCSPKSGHDTVSWYQQALGQGPQFIFQYYEEEERQRGNFPDRFSGHQFPNYSSELNVNALLLGDSALYLCASSLAGGGELFFGEGSRLTVL.

The chain uses TRBV4-2 and TRBJ2-4; TRBD1 or TRBD2 may be the D gene (5 bases each). Germline V gene sequence: CDR1 LGHNA, CDR2 YNFKEQ. V dropped 1 base and J dropped 2 bases, with 21 bases sitting between them. The CDR3 sequence is 19 residues long. The CDR3 reads CASSQVVGRGTGTKNIQYF. In DNA, the CDR3 is TGTGCCAGCAGCCAAGTCGTCGGCCGAGGGACCGGAACCAAAAACATTCAGTACTTC.

This chain uses TRBV7-9 with TRBJ1-2; TRBD1 aligns across 9 bases. The V gene's germline CDR1 is SEHNR and CDR2 FQNEAQ (reference sequence). With V trimmed by 3 bases and J by 8 bases, 4 bases remained unmatched. The CDR3 spans 13 residues. The CDR3 loop reads CASSLDRGTGYTF. The CDR3 region has the DNA TGTGCCAGCAGCTTGGACAGGGGAACGGGCTACACCTTC. The complete variable domain, with remaining parts taken from reference TRBV7-9 and TRBJ1-2, reads DTGVSQNPRHKITKRGQNVTFRCDPISEHNRLYWYRQTLGQGPEFLTYFQNEAQLEKSRLLSDRFSAERPKGSFSTLEIQRTEQGDSAMYLCASSLDRGTGYTFGSGTRLTVV.

J is TRBJ1-1 and V is TRBV5-1, with a weak D call TRBD1 (6 bases). Germline V gene sequence: CDR1 SGHRS, CDR2 YFSETQ. V lost 0 bases to trimming and J lost 5 bases, with 11 bases between them. There are 14 residues in the CDR3. DNA for the CDR3: TGCGCCAGCAGCTTGGCCGCAGGGGTGACTGAAGCTTTCTTT. Protein: CASSLAAGVTEAFF. The full variable domain, rest sourced from reference TRBV5-1 and TRBJ1-1, is KAGVTQTPRYLIKTRGQQVTLSCSPISGHRSVSWYQQTPGQGLQFLFEYFSETQRNKGNFPGRFSGRQFSNSRSEMNVSTLELGDSALYLCASSLAAGVTEAFFGQGTRLTVV.

This clone was counted a single time. The chain recombines TRBV13 with TRBJ1-1, with a tentative D call TRBD1 (5 bases). This CDR3 spans 12 amino acids. CDR1 PRHDT and CDR2 FYEKMQ come from the germline V gene (reference sequence). The V and J ends lost 11 bases and 11 bases respectively, with 21 bases between them. The chain's CDR3 is CAGGSGERHAFF. DNA for the CDR3: TGTGCCGGGGGGTCGGGTGAGAGGCATGCTTTCTTT.

The chain links TRBV27 to TRBJ2-2; D is unclear. Germline V gene lookup returns CDR1 MNHEY and CDR2 SMNVEV (reference sequence). The V end lost 3 bases, the J end lost 6 bases, and 11 bases lay between the germline ends. The CDR3 contains 14 residues. The CDR3: CASSFEINSGELFF. The CDR3 DNA reads TGTGCCAGCAGTTTCGAGATTAACTCCGGGGAGCTGTTTTTT.

The chain recombines TRBV6-5 with TRBJ1-2, with 9 bases matching TRBD1. Germline V gives CDR1 MNHEY, CDR2 SVGAGI. The CDR3 has 14 residues. J gave up 5 bases and V 6 bases, and 7 bases lay outside the gene matches. In DNA form, the CDR3 reads TGTGCCAGCAGCGTCTGGGACAGGGAGTATGGCTACACCTTC. The encoded protein is CASSVWDREYGYTF.

The chain couples TRBV6-6 to TRBJ2-7, with 7 positions matching TRBD1. The V segment lost 2 bases and the J segment 6 bases; nucleotides outside the gene matches: 4. Germline assignment: CDR1 MNHNY and CDR2 SVGAGI (reference sequence). The CDR3 is 13 residues long. DNA for the CDR3: TGTGCCAGCAGTTACCGAACAGGGGTCGAGCAGTACTTC. Protein sequence: CASSYRTGVEQYF.

The chain has TRBV28 and TRBJ2-2; 11 bases are a match to TRBD2. The CDR3 contains 14 residues. CDR1 is MDHEN and CDR2 is SYDVKM in the germline V gene. J was trimmed by 5 bases and V by 8 bases; bases with no gene match: 4. This CDR3 reads CASRLAGSTGELFF. The CDR3 DNA follows: TGTGCCAGCCGACTAGCGGGGAGTACCGGGGAGCTGTTTTTT.

The chain carries TRBV9 and TRBJ2-2, with a possible D match to TRBD1 (5 bases). The V gene lost 0 bases and the J gene lost 1 base, with 10 bases spanning the gap. The CDR3 loop spans 16 amino acids. The germline V gene has CDR1 SGDLS and CDR2 YYNGEE. In DNA form, the CDR3 reads TGTGCCAGCAGCGTAGGGGCAGGGATGAACACCGGGGAGCTGTTTTTT. Protein product: CASSVGAGMNTGELFF.

The gene calls are TRBV5-4 and TRBJ2-3, with TRBD2 matching over 7 bases. Trimming took 4 bases from V and 0 from J; bases not matched to a gene: 8. The CDR3 runs 16 residues. Looked up from germline, CDR1 is SGHNT and CDR2 is YYREEE (reference sequence). This CDR3 is CASSPTSVTSTDTQYF. The CDR3 DNA follows: TGTGCCAGCAGCCCAACTAGCGTAACTAGCACAGATACGCAGTATTTT.

The chain has TRBV18 and TRBJ1-4; 8 bases agree with TRBD1. The junction had 8 bases not matched to a gene; V was cut back by 6 bases and J by 8 bases. This CDR3 contains 14 residues. Germline V gene lookup returns CDR1 KGHSH and CDR2 LQKENI. Here the CDR3 DNA reads TGTGCCAGCTCGTGGACAGGGTTGGACGAAAAACTGTTTTTT. Amino acids: CASSWTGLDEKLFF.

The J gene is TRBJ2-7, the V gene TRBV2, with D hard to call. The germline CDR1 and CDR2 sequences are SNHLY and FYNNEI. V lost 6 bases and J 1 base, leaving 4 bases between the germline ends. The CDR3 spans 11 residues. CDR3 bases: TGTGCCAGCAGGGTGTCCTACGAGCAGTACTTC. Translating gives CASRVSYEQYF.

This sequence joins TRBV28 and TRBJ2-2; 8 positions match TRBD1. CDR1 is MDHEN and CDR2 is SYDVKM in the germline V gene. This CDR3 spans 16 amino acids. V shed 2 bases, J shed 1 base, and the junction held 3 bases outside the gene matches. CDR3 sequence: CASSLLGQVNTGELFF. The CDR3 DNA reads TGTGCCAGCAGTTTACTGGGACAGGTGAACACCGGGGAGCTGTTTTTT.

The rearrangement uses TRBV19 and TRBJ1-1, with D perhaps TRBD1 (5 bases). The germline gives CDR1 LNHDA, CDR2 SQIVND (reference sequence). The germline V and J ends were trimmed by 5 bases and 4 bases, with 14 bases remaining between them. The CDR3 consists of 14 residues. CDR3 protein: CASSPFREATEAFF. CDR3 sequence (DNA): TGTGCCAGTAGTCCTTTCAGGGAAGCCACTGAAGCTTTCTTT.

The chain employs TRBV29-1 and TRBJ1-4, with 9 bases fitting TRBD1. CDR3 length: 13 amino acids. Germline lookup yields CDR1 SQVTM and CDR2 ANQGSEA. With V trimmed by 6 bases and J by 6 bases, 5 bases remained unmatched. CDR3 protein: CSVERDRDEKLFF. The CDR3 DNA reads TGCAGCGTCGAAAGGGACAGGGATGAAAAACTGTTTTTT.

V gene TRBV14 combines with J gene TRBJ2-1; D not certain. This CDR3 comprises 12 residues. The germline V and J ends were trimmed by 1 base and 12 bases, with 10 bases remaining between them. The germline gives CDR1 SGHDN, CDR2 FVKESK. The CDR3 DNA follows: TGTGCCAGCAGCCAAGCTGGGTTGGGGCAGTTCTTC. Translating it yields CASSQAGLGQFF.

This clone was picked up a small number of times. The same CDR3 can be traced to other DNA sequences in this sample. The chain couples TRBV5-1 to TRBJ2-5; possibly TRBD1 for D (5 bases). CDR1 SGHRS and CDR2 YFSETQ come from the germline V gene. Trimming left V 0 bases short and J 3 bases short, with 9 bases between. The CDR3 extends over 14 amino acids. The CDR3 protein is CASSLAREKETQYF. CDR3 DNA: TGCGCCAGCAGCTTGGCCAGGGAAAAAGAGACCCAGTACTTC. The whole variable domain, remainder taken from reference TRBV5-1 and TRBJ2-5, is KAGVTQTPRYLIKTRGQQVTLSCSPISGHRSVSWYQQTPGQGLQFLFEYFSETQRNKGNFPGRFSGRQFSNSRSEMNVSTLELGDSALYLCASSLAREKETQYFGPGTRLLVL.